The 10 T cell receptor beta chains below come from one sample, sequenced in a study of type 1 and type 2 diabetes patients. Genomic DNA was the PCR template. The TCR beta CDR3 region was amplified using 30 forward and 13 reverse primers. TCRdb re-called the multiplex PCR reads with MiXCR, one entry per CDR3 protein. In the table there are 250,000 or so distinct CDR3 sequences, roughly 48% of which are singletons. The material sequenced was peripheral blood mononuclear cells (PBMCs). All receptors come from a man aged 18 to 30 with type 2 diabetes.

This clonotype was detected ten times or more. The rearrangement uses TRBV2 and TRBJ2-2; possible D gene TRBD1, 5 bases. CDR3 length: 17 amino acids. The ends were cut back, 4 bases at V and 0 bases at J, with 15 bases in the middle. The germline CDR1 and CDR2 sequences are SNHLY and FYNNEI. The CDR3 loop reads CASSAPRTTANTGELFF. DNA for the CDR3: TGTGCCAGCAGTGCCCCAAGGACGACAGCGAACACCGGGGAGCTGTTTTTT.

The table lists this clonotype with many counts. The V gene is TRBV5-1, the J gene TRBJ1-1; tentative D call: TRBD1 (5 bases). This CDR3 is built from 14 residues. V was clipped by 4 bases and J by 3 bases, with 13 bases between them. Germline CDR1 SGHRS, CDR2 YFSETQ. The DNA for the CDR3 is TGCGCCAGCAGCCAGGGACTGGCGGACACTGAAGCTTTCTTT. Residues: CASSQGLADTEAFF.

This clonotype was recorded only once. It may be a read error: a sequence one base away is much more abundant. This CDR3 is missing its conserved last phenylalanine or tryptophan, likely due to a read error. It is unclear where the CDR3 begins or ends on the DNA, so no DNA is shown, and the CDR3 is as TCRdb lists it. J is TRBJ1-4 and V is TRBV25-1; the table's D call, TRBD1, has no DNA check behind it. Counting both end residues, the CDR3 totals 11 amino acids. The germline CDR1 and CDR2 sequences are MGHDK and SYGVNS. Here the CDR3 reads CASSGGGQGVL.

This CDR3 reads CASSTQGTSGPTGELFF. DNA for the CDR3: TGTGCCAGTAGTACCCAAGGGACTAGCGGGCCAACCGGGGAGCTGTTTTTT. The chain links TRBV19 to TRBJ2-2; TRBD2 agrees at 12 bases. J lost 5 bases, V lost 4 bases, and 8 bases had no gene match. The CDR3 covers 17 residues. The germline V gene has CDR1 LNHDA and CDR2 SQIVND (reference sequence).

This chain joins TRBV2 and TRBJ2-3, with D possibly TRBD2 on 5 matching bases. The CDR3 is 13 amino acids. The V gene's germline CDR1 is SNHLY and CDR2 FYNNEI. Trimming took off 8 bases at V and 2 bases at J, with 11 bases between the two ends. The CDR3 is CASHGLDTDTQYF. The CDR3 DNA follows: TGTGCCAGCCACGGACTCGACACAGATACGCAGTATTTT.

The chain combines TRBV11-2 with TRBJ1-2, with D possibly matching TRBD1 (5 bases). Looked up from germline, CDR1 is SGHAT and CDR2 is FQNNGV. The CDR3 consists of 15 residues. V shed 6 bases and J shed 4 bases, with 18 bases lying between them. CDR3 nucleotides: TGTGCCAGCAGTCGCACCTCCGGGACGGGCTATGGCTACACCTTC. This translates into CASSRTSGTGYGYTF.

This clonotype is a singleton in its sample. The rearrangement uses TRBV6-2 or TRBV6-3 and TRBJ2-7; 9 nucleotides align to TRBD2. CDR1 MNHEY and CDR2 SVGEGT come from the germline V gene. The CDR3 contains 13 residues. After removal of 9 bases from V and 2 bases from J, the junction contained 5 bases not matched to a gene. CDR3 in amino acids: CASRLAETYEQYF. For the CDR3, the DNA is TGTGCCAGTAGACTAGCGGAGACCTACGAGCAGTACTTC.

This clonotype showed up just a few times. The chain uses TRBV6-5 and TRBJ2-7; 10 nucleotides agree with TRBD1. The CDR3 covers 15 residues. V lost 7 bases to trimming and J lost 4 bases; unmatched junction nucleotides: 10. CDR1 is MNHEY, CDR2 SVGAGI, per germline. In DNA form, the CDR3 reads TGTGCCAGCAACCGACCGGGACAGGGGATGTACGAGCAGTACTTC. This sequence encodes CASNRPGQGMYEQYF.

Only a few counts were recorded for this clonotype. The rearrangement links TRBV7-2 to TRBJ2-7; tentative D call: TRBD1 (5 bases). There are 14 residues in the CDR3. Trimming shortened V by 2 bases and J by 8 bases, and 16 bases separated the two germline ends. Germline CDR1 is SGHTA and CDR2 is FQGNSA. This chain's CDR3 is CASSLKSGQGQQYF. CDR3 sequence (DNA): TGTGCCAGCAGCTTAAAATCGGGCCAGGGCCAGCAGTACTTC.

V and J are TRBV7-3 and TRBJ1-1; D uncertain. The CDR3 is made up of 12 amino acids. Trimming took off 6 bases at V and 1 base at J, with 6 bases between the two ends. CDR1 and CDR2 (germline): SGHTA, FQGTGA. The CDR3 loop reads CASRWGNTEAFF. In DNA, the CDR3 is TGTGCCAGCAGATGGGGGAACACTGAAGCTTTCTTT.